This T cell receptor beta chain was observed in a study of blood T cells in healthy people across ages (dated by TCRdb to the mid-2010s). Context from the whole study: In model experiments, roughly one uniquely barcoded TCR beta cDNA molecule per two T cells was captured by template switching. The study measured age-related changes in TCR beta repertoire diversity using deep sequencing normalized with unique cDNA molecular identifiers. The donors were divided into four age groups: young (average approximately 17 years), middle-aged (almost 40), aged (about 60) and long-lived (about 80). To avoid experimental bias, donors of different ages were randomly spread across the sequencing lanes. Using the same blood draw, the study looked at two additional independent replicas of 1 million unique cDNA reads for two donors, one aged 18 to 30 and the other aged 80 or older.

Summary of the overall study and its limitations: Because the CMV infection status of the donors was unknown, age-related changes in expanded clonotypes may potentially have been confounded. Compared with the aged group, the long-lived group had more naive CD4+ T cells, fewer expanded clones and increased TCR diversity, suggesting age selection. Bulk unsorted PBMC profiling prevented conclusive comparison of naive and antigen-experienced compartments. As age increased, observed TCR beta diversity per million T cells dropped in a roughly linear way, and a significant reduction was already evident by age roughly 40. There was a strong correlation between observed TCR beta diversity and the percentage of naive T cells measured by flow cytometry. Total diversity estimates from one million sequenced T cells were considered lower bounds and underestimates.

Comments on this clonotype: The clone's antigen remains unknown. Base quality data are lacking; no much larger clone is found one base away.

V loses 0 bases, J loses 8 bases, and the germline ends lie 8 bases apart. The CDR3 runs 13 residues from the cysteine to the phenylalanine. Only the CDR3 portion is preserved as DNA: 39 bases, with reading frame beginning at the first base. For CDR1 and CDR2, the germline V gene lists SGHVS and FQNEAQ. Library preparation used 5' RACE. These reads were obtained on an Illumina HiSeq 2500. A second PCR of about 6 to 11 cycles was performed with a sample-barcoded 5' primer and a J-beta primer mix. Each TCR beta cDNA molecule received a unique molecular identifier from a template-switch 5' adaptor carrying 12 random nucleotides. At least 2.5 million CDR3-containing paired-end reads were obtained from each sample. The Mint cDNA synthesis kit, primed by a TRBC-specific oligonucleotide, was used to synthesize first-strand cDNA from all RNA. Following uracil-DNA glycosylase treatment, all cDNA underwent a first 18-cycle PCR with the universal primers M1SS and BC2_uni_R. The original methods were these. Normalization of each sample was performed by random selection of 1 million high-quality reads, each carrying a distinct molecular identifier. Reads with shared molecular identifiers were discarded instead of being binned into consensus sequences. MiTCR, run with a Q25 quality threshold and the strictest error-elimination algorithm, handled CDR3 identification, clonotype clustering and error correction. A nonparametric unseen species model using Euler transformation provided a lower-bound estimate of total TCR beta diversity. The public reads were reprocessed in TCRdb via fastp at Q25 and MiXCR, keeping in-frame beta chains. Identical CDR3 proteins give one entry, which carries the most common genes and DNA. TCRdb, rather than the study authors, made the V and J calls. The sample contains fewer than 950,000 distinct CDR3 sequences, about 36% of them found a single time. In total, the top ten clones hold 10% to 15% of the sample.

Systemically healthy Caucasian individuals from Russia, 35 to 50 in total and aged roughly 6 to 100 years, were included as donors. About 10 milliliters of peripheral blood were collected from each donor into EDTA-treated Vacutainer tubes. Ficoll-Paque density-gradient centrifugation was used to isolate PBMCs, with at least 7 million per sample. Trizol reagent was used to extract total RNA from the PBMCs, yielding at least 5.5 micrograms per sample. The percentages of naive CD45RAhigh/CD27high T cells were determined by flow cytometry on a PBMC aliquot from every donor. The TCR originated in a man aged 18 to 29 in good health. Rearrangement joined TRBV7-8 to TRBJ2-1; the D gene assignment is ambiguous. The sequenced material came from blood. CDR3 sequence: CASSLAESHEQFF. The DNA reads TGTGCCAGCAGCTTAGCCGAATCACATGAGCAGTTCTTC.